A single T cell receptor (beta chain) is shown here with its context. Its target is not known. With autoimmune disease history or systemic immunosuppression, patients were excluded. At cycle 4 day 1, cycle 7 day 1, and baseline, blood was sampled. The assay was immunoSEQ multiplex PCR, and TCRdb's table has in-frame clones only and misses some. The sample consists of 20,000 to 25,000 clones, around 72% of them appearing once. These data originate in a study of OX40 agonist ivuxolimab in advanced cancers. Study-wide points: On average, a greater number of expanded clones characterised CD8+ T cells relative to CD4+.

The CDR3 consists of 15 residues. With V trimmed by 7 bases and J by 1 base, 7 bases remained unmatched. The V gene's germline CDR1 is LNHNV and CDR2 YYDKDF (reference sequence). The genes are TRBV15 and TRBJ1-1, with TRBD1 identical over 9 bases. This specimen consisted of CD4+ or CD8+ T cells sorted from blood, obtained in a trial of the OX40 agonist ivuxolimab. The origin of this receptor is an adult with an advanced solid tumor such as melanoma, head and neck, liver or kidney cancer. CDR3: CATTPTGGENTEAFF. CDR3 in DNA: TGTGCCACCACACCGACAGGGGGGGAGAACACTGAAGCTTTCTTT. The whole variable domain, remainder taken from reference TRBV15 and TRBJ1-1, is DAMVIQNPRYQVTQFGKPVTLSCSQTLNHNVMYWYQQKSSQAPKLLFHYYDKDFNNEADTPDNFQSRRPNTSFCFLDIRSPGLGDTAMYLCATTPTGGENTEAFFGQGTRLTVV.